What follows are 14 T cell receptor beta chains derived from one specimen sequenced in a study of T cell repertoires in cytomegalovirus infection. No antigens are known for them. A single record per CDR3 protein comes from TCRdb applying MiXCR to the reads. The sample lists 150,000 or so distinct CDR3 sequences, about 20% occurring once. The input for sequencing was CD8+ T cells from cultured PBMCs, taken from culture after CMV antigen stimulation. The receptors here all came from a human donor in good health (CMV status not recorded). Some clones in this sample may be carry-over from other donors' samples.

The chain is built from TRBV7-6 and TRBJ2-5; possible D gene TRBD2, 5 bases. This CDR3 has 16 amino acids. V was clipped by 2 bases and J by 2 bases, with 15 bases between them. Germline V gene data show CDR1 as SGHVS and CDR2 as FNYEAQ. The CDR3 DNA sequence: TGTGCCAGCAGCTTAAATCCAGCGGAGAGACAAGAGACCCAGTACTTC. Translating gives CASSLNPAERQETQYF. The variable domain in full, with the rest retrieved from reference TRBV7-6 and TRBJ2-5, is GAGVSQSPRYKVTKRGQDVALRCDPISGHVSLYWYRQALGQGPEFLTYFNYEAQQDKSGLPNDRFSAERPEGSISTLTIQRTEQRDSAMYRCASSLNPAERQETQYFGPGTRLLVL.

The chain joins TRBV7-9 to TRBJ1-2; 7 bases map to TRBD1. From germline, CDR1 is SEHNR and CDR2 FQNEAQ (reference sequence). The V and J ends lost 9 bases and 5 bases, in that order; junction bases with no gene match: 9. The CDR3 extends over 13 amino acids. The CDR3 reads CASRQGGGYGYTF. In DNA, the CDR3 is TGTGCCAGTCGACAGGGAGGAGGGTATGGCTACACCTTC.

This chain links TRBV6-2 or TRBV6-3 with TRBJ1-5; TRBD1 matches at 10 bases. There are 15 residues in the CDR3. Trimming took 6 bases from V and 2 from J; bases not matched to a gene: 4. Germline CDR1 is MNHEY and CDR2 is SVGEGT. In DNA, the CDR3 is TGTGCCAGCAGCACCGGGACAGGGGGCAATCAGCCCCAGCATTTT. This codes for CASSTGTGGNQPQHF.

The chain is built from TRBV7-9 and TRBJ1-5; perhaps TRBD1 as D (5 bases). CDR1 is SEHNR, CDR2 FQNEAQ, per germline (reference sequence). Trimming left V 1 base short and J 2 bases short, with 9 bases between. This CDR3 is built from 15 residues. CDR3 region: CASSLEQEGNQPQHF. In DNA, the CDR3 is TGTGCCAGCAGCTTAGAACAGGAGGGCAATCAGCCCCAGCATTTT.

There are a few counts of this clonotype. The genes are TRBV9 and TRBJ1-2; D is uncertain. This CDR3 contains 15 residues. The germline V gene has CDR1 SGDLS and CDR2 YYNGEE. Trimming cost V 0 bases and J 0 bases, with 9 bases left between them. The CDR3 is CASSVVRNSNYGYTF. The CDR3, as DNA: TGTGCCAGCAGCGTAGTACGGAACTCTAACTATGGCTACACCTTC.

This clonotype was counted only a few times. This chain connects TRBV5-5 to TRBJ2-1; D is unclear. The ends were cut back, 5 bases at V and 3 bases at J, with 9 bases in the middle. CDR1 is SGHKS, CDR2 YYEKEE, per germline (reference sequence). There are 13 residues in the CDR3. The CDR3 bases are TGTGCCAGCAGTTCTCTTATCTACAATGAGCAGTTCTTC. Translation: CASSSLIYNEQFF.

The genes are TRBV29-1 and TRBJ2-5; D is unclear. In germline, CDR1 is SQVTM, CDR2 ANQGSEA. Trimming stripped 3 bases from V and 0 bases from J, with 11 bases between. This CDR3 spans 14 amino acids. CDR3 sequence: CSVDGPPNQETQYF. The CDR3 DNA reads TGCAGCGTTGATGGTCCCCCGAACCAAGAGACCCAGTACTTC. Drawing the rest from reference TRBV29-1 and TRBJ2-5, the complete variable domain is SAVISQKPSRDICQRGTSLTIQCQVDSQVTMMFWYRQQPGQSLTLIATANQGSEATYESGFVIDKFPISRPNLTFSTLTVSNMSPEDSSIYLCSVDGPPNQETQYFGPGTRLLVL.

This rearrangement joins TRBV7-9 to TRBJ2-7, with 8 bases aligning to TRBD1. In germline, CDR1 is SEHNR, CDR2 FQNEAQ (reference sequence). CDR3 length: 18 residues. V lost 0 bases and J lost 6; bases outside the gene matches: 16. The CDR3 is CASSLAFVLRDRFIEQYF. The CDR3 nucleotides read TGTGCCAGCAGCTTAGCTTTCGTTCTCCGGGACAGGTTTATCGAGCAGTACTTC.

This clonotype was found a few times. The chain joins TRBV6-5 to TRBJ1-1; perhaps TRBD1 as D (6 bases). Trimming took off 2 bases at V and 5 bases at J, with 9 bases between the two ends. Germline V CDR1 and CDR2: MNHEY, SVGAGI. There are 13 residues in the CDR3. The CDR3 DNA reads TGTGCCAGCAGTTACGGGGGGCTGACTGAAGCTTTCTTT. Protein: CASSYGGLTEAFF.

This clonotype was counted between two and nine times. V is TRBV11-1 and J is TRBJ2-2, with TRBD1 matching 7 bases. V was pared by 5 bases and J by 4 bases, with 16 bases of the junction left unmatched. Germline V lookup: CDR1 SGHAT, CDR2 FQDESV (reference sequence). The CDR3 loop spans 18 amino acids. The CDR3 DNA sequence: TGTGCCAGCAGCGACGAGGACAGGAGGCACCTCTTCACCGGGGAGCTGTTTTTT. Translation: CASSDEDRRHLFTGELFF.

V is TRBV6-5 and J is TRBJ1-2, with 9 positions matching TRBD1. Germline V gene lookup returns CDR1 MNHEY and CDR2 SVGAGI. There are 15 residues in the CDR3. With V trimmed by 4 bases and J by 3 bases, 6 bases remained unmatched. The CDR3 protein is CASSSGTGRHYGYTF. As DNA, the CDR3 is TGTGCCAGCAGTTCCGGGACAGGGCGGCACTATGGCTACACCTTC.

This clonotype was recorded a few times. The V gene is TRBV4-2, the J gene TRBJ1-5; D possibly corresponds to TRBD1 (5 bases). V gave up 0 bases and J gave up 1 base, with 7 bases separating them. The germline V gene has CDR1 LGHNA and CDR2 YNFKEQ. CDR3 length: 15 residues. This chain's CDR3 is CASSQDRTSNQPQHF. In nucleotides, the CDR3 is TGTGCCAGCAGCCAAGACAGGACAAGCAATCAGCCCCAGCATTTT.

The V call is TRBV7-6, the J call TRBJ1-1, with 9 bases identical to TRBD1. CDR3 length equals 15 residues. Per the germline V gene, CDR1 is SGHVS and CDR2 is FNYEAQ. V shed 5 bases and J 1 base; nucleotides not matched to a gene: 5. The CDR3 DNA reads TGTGCCAGCAGCAGACGGGACAGGGAGAACACTGAAGCTTTCTTT. It encodes CASSRRDRENTEAFF.

The gene calls are TRBV7-2 and TRBJ1-2, with D hard to call. CDR1 and CDR2 from the germline V gene are SGHTA and FQGNSA. This CDR3 is 12 amino acids long. V was cut by 3 bases and J by 6 bases, with 8 bases left in between. CDR3 protein: CASSFGSDGYTF. The CDR3, as DNA: TGTGCCAGCAGCTTTGGTTCCGATGGCTACACCTTC.